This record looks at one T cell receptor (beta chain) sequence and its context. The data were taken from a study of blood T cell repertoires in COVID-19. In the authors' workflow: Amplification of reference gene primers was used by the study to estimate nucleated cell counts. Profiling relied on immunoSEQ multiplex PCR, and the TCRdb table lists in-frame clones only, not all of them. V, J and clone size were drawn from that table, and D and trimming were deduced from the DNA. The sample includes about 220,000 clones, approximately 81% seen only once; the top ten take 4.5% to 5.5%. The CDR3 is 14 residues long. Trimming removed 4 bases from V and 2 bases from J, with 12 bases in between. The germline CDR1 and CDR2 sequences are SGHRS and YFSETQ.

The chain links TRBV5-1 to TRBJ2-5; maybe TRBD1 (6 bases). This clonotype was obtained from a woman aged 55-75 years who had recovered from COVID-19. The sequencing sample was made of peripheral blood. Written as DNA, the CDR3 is TGCGCCAGCAGCAACGGACAGTTACAAGAGACCCAGTACTTC. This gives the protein CASSNGQLQETQYF.